Following are 7 T cell receptor beta chains from one sample sequenced in a study of cytomegalovirus exposure and HLA in healthy donors. This PCR relied on a set of 60 Vbeta primers and 13 Jbeta primers. Data came from immunoSEQ multiplex PCR; TCRdb stores just in-frame clones and leaves some out. The table has roughly 160,000 clones, 75% to 90% seen once. Sequenced sample: PBMCs. These receptors all stem from a boy between 2 and 10 years old in good health and CMV-seronegative.

The V call is TRBV4-1, the J call TRBJ1-1, with TRBD1 identical over 7 bases. CDR1 and CDR2 (germline): MGHRA, YSYEKL. J was trimmed by 3 bases and V by 2 bases; bases with no gene match: 15. The CDR3 length is 18 residues. The CDR3 nucleotides are TGCGCCAGCAGCCAATTTTACAGGGGTACGGTTAGGGACACTGAAGCTTTCTTT. This encodes CASSQFYRGTVRDTEAFF.

The rearrangement uses TRBV5-6 and TRBJ1-1; D gene unclear. Deletions cut 0 bases from V and 0 bases from J, with 6 bases between. The CDR3 is made up of 14 amino acids. Germline CDR1 and CDR2: SGHDT and YYEEEE. The CDR3 here is CASSLGAVNTEAFF. The DNA of the CDR3 is TGTGCCAGCAGCTTGGGGGCCGTGAACACTGAAGCTTTCTTT.

The V and J genes are TRBV30 and TRBJ1-2; tentatively, D is TRBD1 (5 bases). Germline V gene lookup returns CDR1 GTSNPN and CDR2 SVGIG (reference sequence). Trimming removed 2 bases from V and 3 bases from J, with 10 bases in between. This CDR3 spans 13 amino acids. CDR3 sequence reads: CAWSSQGHYGYTF. The CDR3, as DNA: TGTGCCTGGAGTTCGCAGGGTCACTATGGCTACACCTTC.

The chain employs TRBV6-1 and TRBJ2-2; D is possibly TRBD1 (6 bases). Germline CDR1 is MNHNS and CDR2 is SASEGT. The CDR3 covers 16 residues. V lost 1 base, J lost 6 bases, and 15 bases lay in between. CDR3 DNA sequence: TGTGCCAGCAGTGAAGAGGGACATTGGTTAGCCGGGGAGCTGTTTTTT. Amino acids: CASSEEGHWLAGELFF.

The chain uses TRBV5-1 and TRBJ1-2; TRBD1 is a possible D gene (6 bases). This CDR3 comprises 15 residues. Germline assignment: CDR1 SGHRS and CDR2 YFSETQ. Trimming shortened V by 5 bases and J by 0 bases, and 14 bases separated the two germline ends. CDR3: CASRQTGLTNYGYTF. The DNA of the CDR3 is TGCGCCAGCAGACAAACAGGGTTAACTAACTATGGCTACACCTTC.

This chain connects TRBV7-2 to TRBJ2-3; TRBD2 matches at 11 bases. The V segment lost 0 bases and the J segment 6 bases; nucleotides outside the gene matches: 8. The CDR3 is 17 amino acids. Germline CDR1 is SGHTA and CDR2 is FQGNSA. CDR3 in amino acids: CASSLALSGRAGDTQYF. The CDR3 DNA reads as TGTGCCAGCAGCTTAGCGCTTAGCGGGAGGGCCGGGGATACGCAGTATTTT.

The chain has TRBV12-5 and TRBJ2-1; D gene uncertain. Trimming pared 3 bases from V and 0 bases from J, leaving 12 bases between. CDR1 and CDR2 from the germline V gene are LGHNT and FRNRAP. The CDR3 sequence is 16 residues long. In nucleotides, the CDR3 is TGTGCTAGTGGTTTCTCCTCATCCAGCTCCTACAATGAGCAGTTCTTC. Its protein product is CASGFSSSSSYNEQFF.